This TCR beta chain was sequenced during a study of T-cell reconstitution after alpha-beta-depleted transplantation in children. This sample's TCRbeta library carried unique molecular identifier barcodes. TCRdb reanalysed the PCR reads using MiXCR and keeps one entry per CDR3 protein. This repertoire shows about 230,000 distinct CDR3 sequences, approximately 10% found once; its top ten account for under 30%. Germline CDR1 SEHNR, CDR2 FQNEAQ (reference sequence). This CDR3 is 15 amino acids long. V gave up 5 bases and J gave up 0 bases, with 10 bases separating them. The chain recombines TRBV7-9 with TRBJ2-2; D not resolved. The clonotype originates from a child less than two years old with acute myeloid leukemia, due to receive a stem cell transplant. The sequences come from PBMCs, collected before TCRalphabeta/CD19-depleted stem cell transplant. The CDR3, as DNA: TGTGCCAGCAGCGCCTGGGCATCGAACACCGGGGAGCTGTTTTTT. As protein: CASSAWASNTGELFF.